These 14 T cell receptor beta chains were all obtained from the same sample, sequenced in a study of cytotoxic CD8 clonotypes in ibrutinib-treated CLL. This table comes from immunoSEQ multiplex PCR, and its TCRdb copy is limited to in-frame clones, with some not included. The table records over 150,000 clones, roughly 86% of them present only once. Sequencing used PBMCs, obtained after 12 months of ibrutinib treatment. These receptors were obtained from a human donor with chronic lymphocytic leukemia.

This sequence joins TRBV9 and TRBJ1-2; 7 nucleotides match TRBD1. The CDR3 consists of 12 residues. The junction had 5 bases not matched to a gene; V was cut back by 4 bases and J by 8 bases. The germline V gene encodes CDR1 SGDLS and CDR2 YYNGEE. The CDR3 sequence is CASSIGQAGYTF. In DNA form, the CDR3 reads TGTGCCAGCAGCATTGGACAGGCGGGCTACACCTTC.

DNA of the CDR3: TGTGCCACCAGGACTGACAGGTTTTACGAGCAGTACTTC. Protein product: CATRTDRFYEQYF. The gene calls are TRBV15 and TRBJ2-7, with a weak D call TRBD1 (6 bases). Germline V gene lookup returns CDR1 LNHNV and CDR2 YYDKDF (reference sequence). The germline V and J ends were trimmed by 6 bases and 4 bases, with 13 bases remaining between them. The length of the CDR3 is 13 residues.

The J gene is TRBJ1-6, the V gene TRBV30, with D tentatively TRBD1 (5 bases). The CDR3 has 16 residues. Trimming took 8 bases from V and 0 from J, leaving 17 bases between them. Germline CDR1 reads GTSNPN; CDR2 reads SVGIG (reference sequence). The CDR3 region has the DNA TGTGCCACCACCGGGACCTCGAGCTCCTATAATTCACCCCTCCACTTT. Protein product: CATTGTSSSYNSPLHF.

This clone was observed a single time. V usage is TRBV18 and J usage is TRBJ2-1; D is possibly TRBD2 (5 bases). The CDR3 loop spans 14 amino acids. Germline-derived CDR1 and CDR2 are KGHSH and LQKENI. V was clipped by 4 bases and J by 7 bases, with 14 bases between them. The DNA of the CDR3 is TGTGCCAGCTCACAGCCCGGGGTGAGTAATGAGCAGTTCTTC. Translated, it gives CASSQPGVSNEQFF.

V is TRBV5-4 and J is TRBJ2-2; 9 positions agree with TRBD1. There are 16 residues in the CDR3. CDR1 and CDR2 (germline): SGHNT, YYREEE (reference sequence). J was trimmed by 6 bases and V by 4 bases; bases with no gene match: 10. The CDR3 region is CASSQIQGAGAGELFF. The CDR3 coding sequence is TGTGCCAGCAGCCAAATACAGGGGGCTGGAGCCGGGGAGCTGTTTTTT.

V gene TRBV28 combines with J gene TRBJ2-5; D call uncertain. Per germline, CDR1 MDHEN and CDR2 SYDVKM. This CDR3 contains 11 residues. V lost 10 bases and J 5 bases, leaving 11 bases between the germline ends. The CDR3 DNA sequence: TGTGCCACCCTAACGCCGGAGACCCAGTACTTC. Encoded protein: CATLTPETQYF.

CDR3 sequence: CAISDLTNQPQHF. The CDR3 DNA follows: TGTGCCATCAGTGACCTAACCAATCAGCCCCAGCATTTT. V is TRBV10-3 and J is TRBJ1-5; D ambiguous. V lost 3 bases and J lost 3, with 6 bases in between. This CDR3 contains 13 residues. Germline lookup yields CDR1 ENHRY and CDR2 SYGVKD.

The chain couples TRBV5-3 to TRBJ1-2; D is unclear. TRBV5-3 is sorted into the ORF group, with uncertain function. This CDR3 spans 14 amino acids. V was clipped by 8 bases and J by 7 bases, with 21 bases between them. CDR3 bases: TGTGCCAGCAGCCAAGATGCAGGCCCGGGTGGCTACACCTTC. It encodes CASSQDAGPGGYTF.

This clone was observed once. This rearrangement joins TRBV19 to TRBJ1-1; no clear D. The CDR3 sequence is 13 residues long. CDR1 LNHDA and CDR2 SQIVND come from the germline V gene (reference sequence). V lost 7 bases to trimming and J lost 1 base, with 10 bases between them. The CDR3 bases are TGTGCCAGTAAAAATTGGGGGAACACTGAAGCTTTCTTT. Protein sequence: CASKNWGNTEAFF.

The chain employs TRBV27 and TRBJ2-7; 8 positions agree with TRBD1. This CDR3 contains 12 residues. From germline, CDR1 is MNHEY and CDR2 SMNVEV (reference sequence). With V trimmed by 4 bases and J by 6 bases, 2 bases remained unmatched. The CDR3 nucleotides are TGTGCCAGCAGTTATACAGGGGGCGAGCAGTACTTC. Its translation: CASSYTGGEQYF.

The V call is TRBV19, the J call TRBJ1-2; D may be TRBD1 (6 bases). The CDR3 runs to 13 residues. Germline CDR1 reads LNHDA; CDR2 reads SQIVND (reference sequence). V lost 7 bases to trimming and J lost 8 bases, with 17 bases between them. CDR3 DNA sequence: TGTGCCAGTAACGACGACAGGAAATCGGGCTACACCTTC. This translates into CASNDDRKSGYTF.

This chain links TRBV20-1 with TRBJ2-5; no clear D gene. CDR1 DFQATT and CDR2 SNEGSKA come from the germline V gene (reference sequence). The ends were cut back, 1 base at V and 6 bases at J, with 6 bases in the middle. This CDR3 is built from 11 residues. The CDR3 DNA is TGCAGTGCTAGAGCAGTTAAGACCCAGTACTTC. This codes for CSARAVKTQYF.

This chain uses TRBV7-2 with TRBJ2-3; 7 bases fit TRBD2. V was pared by 0 bases and J by 4 bases, with 16 bases of the junction left unmatched. Germline values: CDR1 SGHTA, CDR2 FQGNSA. CDR3 size: 19 residues. The DNA of the CDR3 is TGTGCCAGCAGCTTAGCGCTAAGCTTGGCGGGAGTGAGAGCAGATACGCAGTATTTT. This codes for CASSLALSLAGVRADTQYF.

The rearrangement uses TRBV7-2 and TRBJ1-5; D gene uncertain. The CDR3 sequence is 12 residues long. V was trimmed by 8 bases and J by 6 bases, leaving 11 bases between them. Germline V gene sequence: CDR1 SGHTA, CDR2 FQGNSA. The CDR3 nucleotides read TGTGCCAGCCTAGCGGAGGGTCAGCCCCAGCATTTT. It translates to CASLAEGQPQHF.